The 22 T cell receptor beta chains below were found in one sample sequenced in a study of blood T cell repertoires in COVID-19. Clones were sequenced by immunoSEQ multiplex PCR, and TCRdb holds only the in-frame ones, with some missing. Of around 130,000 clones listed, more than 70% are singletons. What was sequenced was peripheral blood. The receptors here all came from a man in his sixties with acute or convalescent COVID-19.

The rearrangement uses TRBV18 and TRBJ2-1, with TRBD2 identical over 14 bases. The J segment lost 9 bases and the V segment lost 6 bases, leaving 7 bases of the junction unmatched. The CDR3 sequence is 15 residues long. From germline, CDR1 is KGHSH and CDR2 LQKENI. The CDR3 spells CASSTGTSGSGEQFF. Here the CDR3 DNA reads TGTGCCAGCTCGACCGGGACTAGCGGGAGCGGTGAGCAGTTCTTC.

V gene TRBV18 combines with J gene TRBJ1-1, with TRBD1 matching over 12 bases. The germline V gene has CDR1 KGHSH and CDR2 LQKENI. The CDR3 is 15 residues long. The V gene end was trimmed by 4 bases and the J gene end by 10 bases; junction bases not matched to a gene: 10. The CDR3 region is CASSQLEGQGAVAFF. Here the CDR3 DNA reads TGTGCCAGCTCACAACTCGAGGGACAGGGGGCTGTAGCTTTCTTT.

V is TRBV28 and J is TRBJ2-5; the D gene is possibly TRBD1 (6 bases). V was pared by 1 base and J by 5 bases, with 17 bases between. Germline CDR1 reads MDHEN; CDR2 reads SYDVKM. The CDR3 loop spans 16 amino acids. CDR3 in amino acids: CASSLSGSSGVETQYF. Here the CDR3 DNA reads TGTGCCAGCAGTTTATCCGGTTCCTCAGGGGTTGAGACCCAGTACTTC.

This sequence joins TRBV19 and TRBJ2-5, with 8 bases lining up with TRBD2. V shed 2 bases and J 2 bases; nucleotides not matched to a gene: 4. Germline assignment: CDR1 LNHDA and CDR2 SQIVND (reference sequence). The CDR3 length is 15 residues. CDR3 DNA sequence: TGTGCCAGTAGTATAAGGCGGGAGGCACAAGAGACCCAGTACTTC. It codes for CASSIRREAQETQYF.

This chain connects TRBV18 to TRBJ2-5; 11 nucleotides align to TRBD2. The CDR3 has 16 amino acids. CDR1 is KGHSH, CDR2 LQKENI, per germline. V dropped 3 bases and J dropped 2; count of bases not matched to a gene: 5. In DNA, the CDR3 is TGTGCCAGCTCACCCCGACTAGCGGGGCTACAAGAGACCCAGTACTTC. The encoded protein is CASSPRLAGLQETQYF.

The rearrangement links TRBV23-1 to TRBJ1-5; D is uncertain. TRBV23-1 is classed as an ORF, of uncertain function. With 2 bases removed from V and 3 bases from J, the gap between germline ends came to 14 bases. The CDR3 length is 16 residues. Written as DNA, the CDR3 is TGCGCCAGCAGTCAAATGCCAGGCCCTTACAATCAGCCCCAGCATTTT. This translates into CASSQMPGPYNQPQHF.

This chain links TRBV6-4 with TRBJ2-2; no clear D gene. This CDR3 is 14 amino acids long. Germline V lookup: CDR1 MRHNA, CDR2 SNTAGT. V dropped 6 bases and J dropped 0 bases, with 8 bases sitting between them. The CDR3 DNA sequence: TGTGCCAGCAGCCAGAAAACGAACACCGGGGAGCTGTTTTTT. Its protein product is CASSQKTNTGELFF.

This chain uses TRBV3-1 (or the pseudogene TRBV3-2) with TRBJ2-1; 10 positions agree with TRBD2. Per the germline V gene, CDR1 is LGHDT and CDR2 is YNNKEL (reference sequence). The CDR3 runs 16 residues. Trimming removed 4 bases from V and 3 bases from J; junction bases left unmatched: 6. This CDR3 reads CASSLTSGTLYNEQFF. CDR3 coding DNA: TGTGCCAGCAGCCTCACTAGCGGGACACTCTACAATGAGCAGTTCTTC.

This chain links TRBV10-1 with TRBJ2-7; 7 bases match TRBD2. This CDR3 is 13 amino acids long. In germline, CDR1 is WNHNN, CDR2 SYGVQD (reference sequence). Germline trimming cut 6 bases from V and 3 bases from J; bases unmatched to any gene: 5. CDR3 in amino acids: CASSQREGYEQYF. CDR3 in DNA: TGCGCCAGCAGCCAGCGGGAAGGCTACGAGCAGTACTTC.

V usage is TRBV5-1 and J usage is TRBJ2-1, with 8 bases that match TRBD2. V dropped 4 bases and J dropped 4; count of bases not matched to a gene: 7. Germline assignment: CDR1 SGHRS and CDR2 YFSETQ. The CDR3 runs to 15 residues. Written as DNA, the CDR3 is TGCGCCAGCAGCACACAAGCGGGAGCTTACAATGAGCAGTTCTTC. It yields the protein CASSTQAGAYNEQFF.

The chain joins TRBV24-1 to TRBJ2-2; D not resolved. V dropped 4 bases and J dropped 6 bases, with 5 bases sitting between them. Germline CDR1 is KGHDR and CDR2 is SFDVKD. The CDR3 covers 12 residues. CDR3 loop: CATSDPAGELFF. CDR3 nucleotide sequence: TGTGCCACCAGTGACCCTGCCGGGGAGCTGTTTTTT.

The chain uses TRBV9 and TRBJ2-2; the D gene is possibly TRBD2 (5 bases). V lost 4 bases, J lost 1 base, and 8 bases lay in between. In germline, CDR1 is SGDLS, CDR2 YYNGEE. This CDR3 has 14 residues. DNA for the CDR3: TGTGCCAGCAGCTTACTAGGGAACACCGGGGAGCTGTTTTTT. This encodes CASSLLGNTGELFF.

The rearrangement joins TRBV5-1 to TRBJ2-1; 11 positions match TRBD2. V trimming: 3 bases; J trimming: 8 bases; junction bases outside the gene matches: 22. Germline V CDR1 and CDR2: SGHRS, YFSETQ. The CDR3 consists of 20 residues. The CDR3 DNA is TGCGCCAGCAGCTACACCCCCGGGACTAGCGGTAAAGGGGGCCCGCATGAGCAGTTCTTC. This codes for CASSYTPGTSGKGGPHEQFF.

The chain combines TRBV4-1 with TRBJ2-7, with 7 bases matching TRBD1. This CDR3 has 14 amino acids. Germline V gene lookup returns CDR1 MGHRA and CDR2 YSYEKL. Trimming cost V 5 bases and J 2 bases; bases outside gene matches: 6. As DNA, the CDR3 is TGCGCCAGCAGCACCCCGGGACAGCCCTACGAGCAGTACTTC. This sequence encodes CASSTPGQPYEQYF.

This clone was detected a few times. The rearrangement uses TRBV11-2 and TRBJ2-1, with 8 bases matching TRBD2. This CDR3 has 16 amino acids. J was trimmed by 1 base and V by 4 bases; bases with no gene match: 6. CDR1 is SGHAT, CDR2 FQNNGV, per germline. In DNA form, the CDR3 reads TGTGCCAGCAGCTCGTATAGCGGGGTTTCCTACAATGAGCAGTTCTTC. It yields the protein CASSSYSGVSYNEQFF.

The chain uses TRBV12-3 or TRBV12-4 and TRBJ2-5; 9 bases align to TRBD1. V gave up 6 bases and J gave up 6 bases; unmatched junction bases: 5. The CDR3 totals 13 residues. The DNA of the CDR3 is TGTGCCAGCAGGCAGACAGGGGGACAGACCCAGTACTTC. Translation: CASRQTGGQTQYF.

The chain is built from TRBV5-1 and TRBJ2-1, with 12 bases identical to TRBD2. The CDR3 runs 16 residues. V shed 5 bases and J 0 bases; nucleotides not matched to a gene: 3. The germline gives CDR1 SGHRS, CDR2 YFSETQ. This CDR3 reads CASRATSGSSYNEQFF. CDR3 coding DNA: TGCGCCAGCAGGGCGACTAGCGGGAGCTCCTACAATGAGCAGTTCTTC.

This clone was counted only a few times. CDR3: CASSRGHNTGELFF. As DNA, the CDR3 is TGTGCCAGCAGCCGGGGACACAACACCGGGGAGCTGTTTTTT. The chain links TRBV7-3 to TRBJ2-2; D might be TRBD1 (6 bases). The germline V gene has CDR1 SGHTA and CDR2 FQGTGA. V was clipped by 5 bases and J by 2 bases, with 9 bases between them. The CDR3 loop spans 14 amino acids. The full variable domain, with the rest looked up from reference TRBV7-3 and TRBJ2-2, is GAGVSQTPSNKVTEKGKYVELRCDPISGHTALYWYRQSLGQGPEFLIYFQGTGAADDSGLPNDRFFAVRPEGSVSTLKIQRTERGDSAVYLCASSRGHNTGELFFGEGSRLTVL.

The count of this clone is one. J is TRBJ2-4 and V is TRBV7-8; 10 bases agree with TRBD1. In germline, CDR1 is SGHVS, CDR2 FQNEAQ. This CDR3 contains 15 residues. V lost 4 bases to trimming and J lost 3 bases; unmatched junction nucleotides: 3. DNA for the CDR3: TGTGCCAGCAGCTCGGGACAGGGGCTCAAAAACATTCAGTACTTC. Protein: CASSSGQGLKNIQYF.

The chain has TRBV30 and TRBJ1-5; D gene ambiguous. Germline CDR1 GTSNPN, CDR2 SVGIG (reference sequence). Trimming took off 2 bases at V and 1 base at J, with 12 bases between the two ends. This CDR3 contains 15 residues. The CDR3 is CAWSPPGMSNQPQHF. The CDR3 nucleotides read TGTGCCTGGAGTCCCCCGGGAATGAGCAATCAGCCCCAGCATTTT.

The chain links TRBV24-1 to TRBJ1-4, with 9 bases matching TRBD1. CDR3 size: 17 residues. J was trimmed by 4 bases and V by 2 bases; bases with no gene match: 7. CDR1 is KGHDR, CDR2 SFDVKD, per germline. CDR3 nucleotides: TGTGCCACCAGTGATTCAAGGACAGGGGACCTTAATGAAAAACTGTTTTTT. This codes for CATSDSRTGDLNEKLFF.

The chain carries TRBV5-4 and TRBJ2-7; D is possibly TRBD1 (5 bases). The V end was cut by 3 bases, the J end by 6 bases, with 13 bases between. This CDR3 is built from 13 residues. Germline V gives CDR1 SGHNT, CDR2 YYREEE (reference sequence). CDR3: CASSSDTSAEQYF. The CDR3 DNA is TGTGCCAGCAGCTCGGACACTTCGGCCGAGCAGTACTTC. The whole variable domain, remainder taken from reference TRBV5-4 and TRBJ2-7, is ETGVTQSPTHLIKTRGQQVTLRCSSQSGHNTVSWYQQALGQGPQFIFQYYREEENGRGNFPPRFSGLQFPNYSSELNVNALELDDSALYLCASSSDTSAEQYFGPGTRLTVT.